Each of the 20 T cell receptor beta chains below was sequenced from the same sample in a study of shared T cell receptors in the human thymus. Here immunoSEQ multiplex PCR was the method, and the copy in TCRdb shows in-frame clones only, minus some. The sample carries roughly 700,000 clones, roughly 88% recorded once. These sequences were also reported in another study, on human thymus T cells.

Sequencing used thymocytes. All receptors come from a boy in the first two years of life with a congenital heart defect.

CDR3 protein: CASSEGLARYEQYF. CDR3 DNA sequence: TGTGCCAGCAGCGAAGGACTAGCGAGATACGAGCAGTACTTC. The chain employs TRBV13 and TRBJ2-7; TRBD2 matches 9 bases. This CDR3 is 14 amino acids long. Per germline, CDR1 PRHDT and CDR2 FYEKMQ (reference sequence). Unmatched junction bases numbered 6, after V lost 5 bases and J lost 4 bases.

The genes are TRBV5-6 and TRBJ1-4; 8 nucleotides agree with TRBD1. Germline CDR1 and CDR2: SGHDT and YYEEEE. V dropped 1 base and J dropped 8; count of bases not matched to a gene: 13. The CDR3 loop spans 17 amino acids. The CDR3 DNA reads TGTGCCAGCAGCTTGCGACCAGGGGGCCACGCCGGCGAAAAACTGTTTTTT. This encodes CASSLRPGGHAGEKLFF.

This chain's CDR3 is CASSPSLPSYQPQHF. CDR3 sequence (DNA): TGTGCCAGCAGCCCATCGCTCCCCAGTTATCAGCCCCAGCATTTT. The rearrangement uses TRBV6-5 and TRBJ1-5, with no clear D. V lost 6 bases and J 5 bases, leaving 17 bases between the germline ends. This CDR3 region has 15 residues. Germline CDR1 and CDR2: MNHEY and SVGAGI.

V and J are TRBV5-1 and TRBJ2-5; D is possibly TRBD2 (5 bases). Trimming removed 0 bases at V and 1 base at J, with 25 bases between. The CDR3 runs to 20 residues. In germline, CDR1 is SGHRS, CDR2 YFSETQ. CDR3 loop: CASSLGPHFRGKRSQETQYF. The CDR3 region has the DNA TGCGCCAGCAGCTTGGGGCCCCACTTCAGAGGGAAACGGTCCCAAGAGACCCAGTACTTC.

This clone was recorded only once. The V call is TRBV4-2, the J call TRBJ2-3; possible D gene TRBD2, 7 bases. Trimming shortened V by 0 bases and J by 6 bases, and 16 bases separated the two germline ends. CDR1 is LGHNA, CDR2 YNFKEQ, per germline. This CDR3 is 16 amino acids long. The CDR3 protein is CASSQDEEGGWDTQYF. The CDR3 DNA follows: TGTGCCAGCAGCCAAGATGAGGAGGGGGGGTGGGATACGCAGTATTTT.

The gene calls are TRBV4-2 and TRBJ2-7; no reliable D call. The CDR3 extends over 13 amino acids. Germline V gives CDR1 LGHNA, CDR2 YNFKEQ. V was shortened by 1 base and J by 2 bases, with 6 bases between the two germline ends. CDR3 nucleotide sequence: TGTGCCAGCAGCCAAGGGGCTACCTACGAGCAGTACTTC. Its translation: CASSQGATYEQYF.

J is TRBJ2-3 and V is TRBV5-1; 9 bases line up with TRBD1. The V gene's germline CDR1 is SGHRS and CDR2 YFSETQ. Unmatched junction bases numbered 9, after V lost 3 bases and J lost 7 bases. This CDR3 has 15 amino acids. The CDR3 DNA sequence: TGCGCCAGCAGCTGGGACAGGGTGAACCGTAATACGCAGTATTTT. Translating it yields CASSWDRVNRNTQYF.

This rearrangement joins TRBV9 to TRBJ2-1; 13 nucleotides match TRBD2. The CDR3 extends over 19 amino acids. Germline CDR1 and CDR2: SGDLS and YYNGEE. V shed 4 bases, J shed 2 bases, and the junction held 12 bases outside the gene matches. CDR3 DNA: TGTGCCAGCAGCCACGGATGGCGGACTAGCGGGAGCCCCTACAATGAGCAGTTCTTC. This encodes CASSHGWRTSGSPYNEQFF.

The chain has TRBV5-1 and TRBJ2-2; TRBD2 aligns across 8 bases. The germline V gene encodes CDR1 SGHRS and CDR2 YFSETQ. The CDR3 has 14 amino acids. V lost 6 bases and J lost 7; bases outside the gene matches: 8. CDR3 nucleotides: TGCGCCAGCACCCGCGGGGGGACGGGCGGGGAGCTGTTTTTT. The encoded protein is CASTRGGTGGELFF.

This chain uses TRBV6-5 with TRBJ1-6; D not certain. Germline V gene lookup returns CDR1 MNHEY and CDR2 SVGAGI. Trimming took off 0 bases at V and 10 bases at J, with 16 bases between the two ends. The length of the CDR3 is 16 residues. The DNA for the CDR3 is TGTGCCAGCAGTTACTCCCATCCCGGGCGGGGATCACCCCTCCACTTT. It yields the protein CASSYSHPGRGSPLHF.

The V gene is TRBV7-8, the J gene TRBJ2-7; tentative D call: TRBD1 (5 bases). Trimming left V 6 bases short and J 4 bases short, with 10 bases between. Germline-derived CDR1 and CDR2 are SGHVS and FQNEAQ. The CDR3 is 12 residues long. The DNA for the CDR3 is TGTGCCAGCAGAACTCAGGGTTACGAGCAGTACTTC. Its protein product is CASRTQGYEQYF. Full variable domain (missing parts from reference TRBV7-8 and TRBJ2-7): GAGVSQSPRYKVAKRGQDVALRCDPISGHVSLFWYQQALGQGPEFLTYFQNEAQLDKSGLPSDRFFAERPEGSVSTLKIQRTQQEDSAVYLCASRTQGYEQYFGPGTRLTVT.

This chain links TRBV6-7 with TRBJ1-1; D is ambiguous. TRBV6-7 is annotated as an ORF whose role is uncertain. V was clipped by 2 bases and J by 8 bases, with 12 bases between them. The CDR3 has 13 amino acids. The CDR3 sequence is CASSYPTLLEAFF. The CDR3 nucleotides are TGTGCCAGCAGTTACCCCACGCTACTGGAAGCTTTCTTT.

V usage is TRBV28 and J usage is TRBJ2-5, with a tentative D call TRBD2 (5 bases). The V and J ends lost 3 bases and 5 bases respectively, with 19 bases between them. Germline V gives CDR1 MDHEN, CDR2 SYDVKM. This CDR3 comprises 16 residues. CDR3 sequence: CASSFAPGPSGETQYF. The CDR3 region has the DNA TGTGCCAGCAGTTTTGCACCGGGCCCCTCGGGGGAGACCCAGTACTTC.

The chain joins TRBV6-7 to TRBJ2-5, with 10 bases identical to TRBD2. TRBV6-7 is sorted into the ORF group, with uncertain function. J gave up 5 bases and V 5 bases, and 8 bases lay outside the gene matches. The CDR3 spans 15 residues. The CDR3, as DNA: TGTGCCAGCAGTCACCCGGGACTAGCGAATGAGACCCAGTACTTC. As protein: CASSHPGLANETQYF.

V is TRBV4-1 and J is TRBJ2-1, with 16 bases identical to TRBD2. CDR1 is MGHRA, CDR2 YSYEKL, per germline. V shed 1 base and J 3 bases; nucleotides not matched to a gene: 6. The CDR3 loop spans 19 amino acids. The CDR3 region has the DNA TGCGCCAGCAGCCAAGGATTGGGACTAGCGGGAGGGGTCTACAATGAGCAGTTCTTC. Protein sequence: CASSQGLGLAGGVYNEQFF.

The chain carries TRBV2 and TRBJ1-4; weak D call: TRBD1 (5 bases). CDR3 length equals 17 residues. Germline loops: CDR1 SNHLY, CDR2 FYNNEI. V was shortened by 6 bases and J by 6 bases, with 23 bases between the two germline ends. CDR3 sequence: CASSKGTRNGEDEKLFF. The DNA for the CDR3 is TGTGCCAGCAGCAAGGGGACTCGAAACGGGGAGGATGAAAAACTGTTTTTT.

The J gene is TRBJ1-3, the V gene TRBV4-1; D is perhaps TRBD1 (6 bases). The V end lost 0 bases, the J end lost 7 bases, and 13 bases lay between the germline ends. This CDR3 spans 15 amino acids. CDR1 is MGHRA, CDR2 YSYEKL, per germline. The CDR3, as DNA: TGCGCCAGCAGCCAAGACGTGGCAGGGGTCAACACCATATATTTT. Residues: CASSQDVAGVNTIYF.

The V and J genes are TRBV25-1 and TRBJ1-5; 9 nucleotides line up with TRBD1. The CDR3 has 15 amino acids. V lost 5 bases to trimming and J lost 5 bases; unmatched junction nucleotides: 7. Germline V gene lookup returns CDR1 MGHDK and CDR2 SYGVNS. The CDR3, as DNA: TGTGCCAGCAGTCCCTCGGACAGGGGCCATCAGCCCCAGCATTTT. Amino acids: CASSPSDRGHQPQHF.

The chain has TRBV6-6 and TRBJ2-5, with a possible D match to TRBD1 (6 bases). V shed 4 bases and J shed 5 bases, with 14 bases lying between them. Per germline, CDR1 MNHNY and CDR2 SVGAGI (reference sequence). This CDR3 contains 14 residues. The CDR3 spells CASSSSRGKETQYF. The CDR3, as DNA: TGTGCCAGCAGTTCCTCCAGGGGTAAGGAGACCCAGTACTTC.

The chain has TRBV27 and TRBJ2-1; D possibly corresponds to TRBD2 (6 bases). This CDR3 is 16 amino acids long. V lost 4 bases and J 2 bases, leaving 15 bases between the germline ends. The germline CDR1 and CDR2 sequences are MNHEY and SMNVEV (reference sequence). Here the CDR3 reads CASSSISGGTYNEQFF. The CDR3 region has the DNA TGTGCCAGCAGTTCGATTAGCGGAGGTACCTACAATGAGCAGTTCTTC.